This T cell receptor (beta chain) stems from a study of early T cells in non-severe SARS-CoV-2 infection. The length of the CDR3 is 12 residues. CDR1 is SQVTM and CDR2 is ANQGSEA in the germline V gene. Trimming removed 7 bases from V and 5 bases from J; junction bases left unmatched: 7. TCRdb processed the 5' RACE reads anew with MiXCR; each CDR3 protein has one entry. The sample yields tens of thousands of distinct CDR3 sequences, just under 4% seen once. Ten or more counts support this clonotype. The sequenced sample consisted of whole blood. The TCR was taken from an adult who was a healthcare worker with PCR-confirmed SARS-CoV-2 infection or an uninfected control (not recorded which). The chain is built from TRBV29-1 and TRBJ2-5, with 7 bases matching TRBD1. This CDR3 reads CSAQTGAETQYF. DNA of the CDR3: TGCAGCGCACAAACAGGGGCGGAGACCCAGTACTTC. The whole variable domain, filled in from reference TRBV29-1 and TRBJ2-5, reads SAVISQKPSRDICQRGTSLTIQCQVDSQVTMMFWYRQQPGQSLTLIATANQGSEATYESGFVIDKFPISRPNLTFSTLTVSNMSPEDSSIYLCSAQTGAETQYFGPGTRLLVL.